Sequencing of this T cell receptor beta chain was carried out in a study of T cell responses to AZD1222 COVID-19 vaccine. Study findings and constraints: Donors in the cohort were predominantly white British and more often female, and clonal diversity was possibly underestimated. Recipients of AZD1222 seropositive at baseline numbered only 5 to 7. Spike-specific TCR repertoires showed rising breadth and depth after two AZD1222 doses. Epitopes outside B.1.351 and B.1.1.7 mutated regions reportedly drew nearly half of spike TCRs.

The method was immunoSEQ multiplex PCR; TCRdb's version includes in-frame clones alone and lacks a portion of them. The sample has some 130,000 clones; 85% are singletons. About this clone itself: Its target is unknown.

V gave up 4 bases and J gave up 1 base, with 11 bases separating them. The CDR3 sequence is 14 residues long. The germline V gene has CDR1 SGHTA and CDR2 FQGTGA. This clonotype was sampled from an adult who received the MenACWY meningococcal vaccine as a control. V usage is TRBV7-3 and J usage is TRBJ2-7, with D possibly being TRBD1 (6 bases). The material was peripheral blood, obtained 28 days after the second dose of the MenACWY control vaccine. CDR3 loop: CASSSDSPSYEQYF. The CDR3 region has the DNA TGTGCCAGCAGCTCGGACAGCCCTTCCTACGAGCAGTACTTC.